One TCR beta chain is described in this entry. V trimming: 5 bases; J trimming: 4 bases; junction bases outside the gene matches: 8. Germline V gene lookup returns CDR1 MNHEY and CDR2 SMNVEV (reference sequence). This CDR3 spans 15 amino acids. This sample stems from a study of beta chain features in type 1 diabetes. The investigators reverse transcribed all of the isolated RNA, so they sequenced expressed TCRB transcripts. This table comes from immunoSEQ multiplex PCR, and its TCRdb copy is limited to in-frame clones, with some not included. The sample lists hundreds of thousands of clones, about 30% occurring once.

The rearrangement links TRBV27 to TRBJ2-3; 8 nucleotides align to TRBD2. The sequencing sample was made of naive CD4+ T cells from blood. The clonotype was recovered from a man aged 18 to 29 in good health. CDR3 loop: CASSLVGRAPDTQYF. The CDR3 DNA reads TGTGCCAGCAGTCTAGTCGGGAGGGCCCCAGATACGCAGTATTTT.